These T cell receptor beta chains were read from a single sample in a study of blood T cell repertoires in COVID-19. Profiled with immunoSEQ multiplex PCR; TCRdb holds only in-frame clones, not every one. The sample has fewer than 150,000 clones; 70% to 90% are singletons. Material: peripheral blood. The origin of the receptors is a man between 45 and 60 years old with acute or convalescent COVID-19. Each CDR3 is given with its conserved first and last residue. The order of the fields is J gene, clone size, D gene, V gene, CDR3 protein, CDR3 DNA. D genes are given only for firm matches. Expanded clones are given a class, and other clones once, few, many or no size at all.

TRBJ2-7	once	TRBD1	TRBV5-1	CASSFAGTGFIDEQYF	TGCGCCAGCAGCTTTGCCGGGACAGGGTTTATTGACGAGCAGTACTTC
TRBJ2-5	.	TRBD2	TRBV12-5	CASGRASSGSETQYF	TGTGCTAGTGGTCGCGCCAGTAGCGGGAGTGAGACCCAGTACTTC
TRBJ1-2	.	TRBD1	TRBV6-5	CASSPGDSSYYGYTF	TGTGCCAGCAGTCCCGGGGACAGCTCCTACTATGGCTACACCTTC
TRBJ1-1	.	.	TRBV6-6	CASTLGGGNSEAFF	TGTGCCAGCACCCTAGGCGGGGGAAATTCTGAAGCTTTCTTT
TRBJ2-5	few	.	TRBV14	CASSQARGRGKTQYF	TGTGCCAGCAGCCAAGCAAGAGGCAGGGGAAAGACCCAGTACTTC
TRBJ2-7	.	TRBD2	TRBV30	CAWERGSYEQYF	TGTGCCTGGGAGCGGGGGTCCTACGAGCAGTACTTC
TRBJ2-1	.	TRBD2	TRBV30	CASSSGTYNEQFF	TGTGCCTCCTCTAGCGGGACATACAATGAGCAGTTCTTC
TRBJ2-7	.	.	TRBV5-1	CASSLNLRGEQYF	TGCGCCAGCAGCTTGAATCTACGGGGAGAGCAGTACTTC
TRBJ1-2	.	.	TRBV4-1	CASSQDKGVYGYTF	TGCGCCAGCAGCCAAGATAAGGGGGTCTATGGCTACACCTTC
TRBJ1-1	once	TRBD1	TRBV19	CASRTGVMTEAFF	TGTGCCAGTAGGACAGGGGTGATGACTGAAGCTTTCTTT
TRBJ1-3	few	.	TRBV5-4	CASSLDGLNTIYF	TGTGCCAGCAGCTTGGACGGACTAAACACCATATATTTT
TRBJ1-2	medium-sized	.	TRBV21-1	CASSTSTETNYGYTF	TGTGCCAGCAGCACCTCGACAGAGACTAACTATGGCTACACCTTC
TRBJ1-1	.	.	TRBV3-1/TRBV3-2	CASSQAQGNTEAFF	TGTGCCAGCAGCCAAGCGCAGGGGAACACTGAAGCTTTCTTT
TRBJ1-1	.	.	TRBV12-3/TRBV12-4	CASSLGGPEAFF	TGTGCCAGCAGTTTAGGAGGCCCTGAAGCTTTCTTT
TRBJ2-5	.	TRBD2	TRBV5-1	CASRTGTSGVQRLETQYF	TGCGCCAGCAGAACCGGGACTAGCGGGGTACAACGCTTGGAGACCCAGTACTTC
TRBJ2-2	.	.	TRBV11-3	CASSLDPSGELFF	TGTGCCAGCAGCTTAGATCCCAGCGGGGAGCTGTTTTTT
TRBJ2-1	.	.	TRBV5-1	CASSLEGQGYNEQFF	TGCGCCAGCAGCTTGGAGGGCCAGGGCTACAATGAGCAGTTCTTC
TRBJ1-2	.	.	TRBV11-2	CASSLVVSAGYGYTF	TGTGCCAGCAGCTTAGTTGTGTCGGCGGGCTATGGCTACACCTTC
TRBJ2-4	.	TRBD1	TRBV6-6	CASSSRTGGGIQYF	TGTGCCAGCAGTTCCCGGACAGGGGGTGGCATTCAGTACTTC
TRBJ1-5	.	.	TRBV19	CASSNPVLNQPQHF	TGTGCCAGTAGTAACCCAGTGCTCAATCAGCCCCAGCATTTT
TRBJ2-7	.	TRBD1	TRBV18	CASSPSFNRGNYEQYF	TGTGCCAGCTCACCCTCATTTAACAGGGGGAACTACGAGCAGTACTTC
TRBJ2-7	.	TRBD2	TRBV18	CASSPPGLAGGPGEQYF	TGTGCCAGCTCACCACCCGGACTAGCGGGAGGGCCGGGCGAGCAGTACTTC
TRBJ1-1	.	.	TRBV12-3/TRBV12-4	CASTLQGPTEAFF	TGTGCCAGCACCCTACAGGGACCCACTGAAGCTTTCTTT
TRBJ2-1	.	.	TRBV4-1	CASSQGDSRGRPEQFF	TGCGCCAGCAGCCAGGGGGACTCGAGGGGCCGGCCTGAGCAGTTCTTC
TRBJ1-6	once	.	TRBV19	CASSMGGLDNSPLHF	TGTGCCAGTAGTATGGGGGGTCTGGATAATTCACCCCTCCACTTT
TRBJ1-1	once	.	TRBV28	CASTEGGTEAFF	TGTGCCAGCACCGAAGGAGGGACTGAAGCTTTCTTT
TRBJ1-1	few	.	TRBV19	CASSIRADGTEAFF	TGTGCCAGTAGTATCAGGGCTGATGGCACTGAAGCTTTCTTT
TRBJ2-1	.	TRBD2	TRBV9	CASSLSGDSYNEQFF	TGTGCCAGCAGCTTAAGCGGGGACTCTTACAATGAGCAGTTCTTC
TRBJ1-1	.	TRBD1	TRBV20-1	CSATPTGKAFF	TGCAGTGCTACACCGACAGGGAAAGCTTTCTTT
TRBJ1-6	few	TRBD1	TRBV11-2	CASSSGTGRAESPLHF	TGTGCCAGCAGCTCCGGGACAGGTCGGGCGGAATCACCCCTCCACTTT
TRBJ2-3	.	.	TRBV11-3	CASSLGRESLDTQYF	TGTGCCAGCAGCTTAGGGCGGGAATCCCTAGATACGCAGTATTTT
TRBJ2-7	few	.	TRBV5-4	CASSPGKGYEQYF	TGTGCCAGCAGCCCCGGGAAAGGGTACGAGCAGTACTTC
TRBJ1-2	.	.	TRBV24-1	CATSDGVDYGYTF	TGTGCCACCAGTGATGGAGTGGACTATGGCTACACCTTC
TRBJ1-2	once	TRBD1	TRBV28	CASSSTGQGIWLNGYTF	TGTGCCAGCAGTTCTACGGGACAGGGGATATGGTTGAATGGCTACACCTTC
TRBJ2-7	.	.	TRBV29-1	CSVEVRAYEQYF	TGCAGCGTTGAAGTGCGAGCCTACGAGCAGTACTTC
TRBJ2-7	.	TRBD1	TRBV5-4	CASSLVGTALVEQYF	TGTGCCAGCAGCTTGGTCGGGACAGCTTTAGTCGAGCAGTACTTC
TRBJ2-7	few	TRBD1	TRBV5-4	CASSISGTAYEQYF	TGTGCCAGCAGCATTTCCGGGACAGCCTACGAGCAGTACTTC
TRBJ1-2	once	TRBD1	TRBV6-5	CASTTGNNYGYTF	TGTGCCAGCACGACAGGGAATAACTATGGCTACACCTTC
TRBJ1-1	.	.	TRBV14	CASSPPQGTMNTEAFF	TGTGCCAGCAGCCCCCCCCAGGGAACGATGAACACTGAAGCTTTCTTT
TRBJ2-3	.	TRBD2	TRBV28	CASSLLAGGPGDTQYF	TGTGCCAGCAGTTTACTAGCGGGAGGGCCAGGGGATACGCAGTATTTT
TRBJ1-4	.	.	TRBV7-9	CASSGLTEEKLFF	TGTGCCAGCAGCGGACTCACAGAGGAAAAACTGTTTTTT